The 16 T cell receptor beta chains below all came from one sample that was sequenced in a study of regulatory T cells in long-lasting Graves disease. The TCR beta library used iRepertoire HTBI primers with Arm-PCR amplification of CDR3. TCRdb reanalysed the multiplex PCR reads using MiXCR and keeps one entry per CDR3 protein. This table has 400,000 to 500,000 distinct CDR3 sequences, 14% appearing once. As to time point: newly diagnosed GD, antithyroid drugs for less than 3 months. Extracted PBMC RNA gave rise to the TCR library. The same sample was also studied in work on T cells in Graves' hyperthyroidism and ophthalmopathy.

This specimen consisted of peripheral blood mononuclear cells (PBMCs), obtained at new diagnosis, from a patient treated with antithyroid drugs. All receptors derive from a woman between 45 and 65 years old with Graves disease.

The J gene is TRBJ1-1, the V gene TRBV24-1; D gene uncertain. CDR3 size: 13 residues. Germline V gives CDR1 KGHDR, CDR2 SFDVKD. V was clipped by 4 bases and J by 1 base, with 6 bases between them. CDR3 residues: CATSEQSNTEAFF. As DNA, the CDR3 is TGTGCCACCAGTGAGCAGTCGAACACTGAAGCTTTCTTT.

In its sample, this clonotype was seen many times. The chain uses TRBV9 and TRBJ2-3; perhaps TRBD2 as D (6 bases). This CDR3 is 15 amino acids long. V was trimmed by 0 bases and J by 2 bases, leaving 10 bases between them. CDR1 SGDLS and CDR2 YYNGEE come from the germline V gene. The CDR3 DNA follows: TGTGCCAGCAGCGTAGTTGCGGGAAACACAGATACGCAGTATTTT. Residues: CASSVVAGNTDTQYF.

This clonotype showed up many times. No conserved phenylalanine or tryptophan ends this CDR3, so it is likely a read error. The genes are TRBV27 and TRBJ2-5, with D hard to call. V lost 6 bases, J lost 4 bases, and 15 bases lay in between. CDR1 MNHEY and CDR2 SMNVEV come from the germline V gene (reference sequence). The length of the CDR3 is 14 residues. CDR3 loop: CASRPNAVLETQYS. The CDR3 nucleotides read TGTGCCAGCAGACCGAACGCAGTACTAGAGACCCAGTACTCC.

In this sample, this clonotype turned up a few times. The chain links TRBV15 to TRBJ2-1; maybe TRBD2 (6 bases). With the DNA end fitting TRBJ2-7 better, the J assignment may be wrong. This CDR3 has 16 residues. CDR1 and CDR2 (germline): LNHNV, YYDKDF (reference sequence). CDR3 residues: CATRGLGGASYNEQYF. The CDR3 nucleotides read TGTGCCACCAGGGGGTTGGGGGGAGCCTCCTACAATGAGCAGTACTTC.

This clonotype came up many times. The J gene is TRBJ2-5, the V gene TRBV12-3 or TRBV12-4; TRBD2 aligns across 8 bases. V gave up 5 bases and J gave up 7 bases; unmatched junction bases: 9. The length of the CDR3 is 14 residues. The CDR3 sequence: CASSLREGLGTQYF. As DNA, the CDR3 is TGTGCCAGCAGTCTCCGGGAGGGACTCGGGACCCAGTACTTC.

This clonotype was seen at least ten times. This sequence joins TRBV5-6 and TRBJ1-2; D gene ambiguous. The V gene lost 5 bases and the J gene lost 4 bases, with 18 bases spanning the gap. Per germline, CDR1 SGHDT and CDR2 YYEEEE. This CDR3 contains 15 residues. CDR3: CASRTRTLTFYGYTF. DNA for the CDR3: TGTGCCAGCAGGACTCGGACGCTTACGTTCTATGGCTACACCTTC.

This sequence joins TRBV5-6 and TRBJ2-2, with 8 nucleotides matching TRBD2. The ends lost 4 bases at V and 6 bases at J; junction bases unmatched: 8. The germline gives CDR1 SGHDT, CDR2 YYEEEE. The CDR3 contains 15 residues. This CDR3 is CASSPVAGRPGELFF. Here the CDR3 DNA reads TGTGCCAGCAGCCCGGTAGCGGGAAGGCCCGGGGAGCTGTTTTTT.

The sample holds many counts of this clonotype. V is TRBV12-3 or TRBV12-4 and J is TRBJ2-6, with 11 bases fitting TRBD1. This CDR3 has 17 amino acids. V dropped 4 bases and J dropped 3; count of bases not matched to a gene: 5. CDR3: CASSYGQGARGANVLTF. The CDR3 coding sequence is TGTGCCAGCAGTTATGGACAGGGGGCGCGTGGGGCCAACGTCCTGACTTTC.

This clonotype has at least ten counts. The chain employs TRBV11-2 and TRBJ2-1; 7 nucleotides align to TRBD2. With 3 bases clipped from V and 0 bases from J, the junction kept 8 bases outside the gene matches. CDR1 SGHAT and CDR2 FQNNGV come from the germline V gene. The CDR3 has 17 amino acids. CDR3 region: CASSFSQLADSYNEQFF. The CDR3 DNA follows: TGTGCCAGCAGCTTTTCTCAGCTAGCGGACTCCTACAATGAGCAGTTCTTC.

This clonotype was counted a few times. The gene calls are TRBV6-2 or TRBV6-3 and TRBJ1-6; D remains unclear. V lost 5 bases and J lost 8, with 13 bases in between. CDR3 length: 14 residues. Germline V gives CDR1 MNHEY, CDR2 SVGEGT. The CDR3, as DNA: TGTGCCAGCAGTAAACAGCCCCGGGATTCACCCCTCCACTTT. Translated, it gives CASSKQPRDSPLHF.

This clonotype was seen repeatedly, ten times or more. The CDR3 region has the DNA TGTGCCATCAGTGCCCCCCCCTCGAACACCGGGGAGCTGTTTTTT. Its protein product is CAISAPPSNTGELFF. The V gene is TRBV10-3, the J gene TRBJ2-2, with D unresolved. Trimming stripped 4 bases from V and 0 bases from J, with 9 bases between. The CDR3 covers 15 residues. Germline V gives CDR1 ENHRY, CDR2 SYGVKD.

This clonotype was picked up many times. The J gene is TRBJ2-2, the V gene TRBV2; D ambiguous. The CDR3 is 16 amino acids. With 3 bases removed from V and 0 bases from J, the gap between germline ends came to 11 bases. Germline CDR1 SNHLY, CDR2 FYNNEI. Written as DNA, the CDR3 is TGTGCCAGCAGTGACCCAGTCGCTCCGAACACCGGGGAGCTGTTTTTT. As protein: CASSDPVAPNTGELFF.

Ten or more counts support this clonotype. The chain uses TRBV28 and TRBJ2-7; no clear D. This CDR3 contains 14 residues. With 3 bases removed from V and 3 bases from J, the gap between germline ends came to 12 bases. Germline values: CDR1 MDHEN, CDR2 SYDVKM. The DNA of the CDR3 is TGTGCCAGCAGTTTGGGCTGGGAAGACTACGAGCAGTACTTC. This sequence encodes CASSLGWEDYEQYF.

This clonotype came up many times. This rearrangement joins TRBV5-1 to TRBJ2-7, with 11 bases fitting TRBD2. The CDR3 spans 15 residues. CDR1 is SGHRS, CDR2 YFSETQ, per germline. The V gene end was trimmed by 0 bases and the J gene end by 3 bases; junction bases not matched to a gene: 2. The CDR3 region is CASSLVLAGGYEQYF. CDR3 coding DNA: TGCGCCAGCAGCTTGGTGCTAGCGGGAGGCTACGAGCAGTACTTC.

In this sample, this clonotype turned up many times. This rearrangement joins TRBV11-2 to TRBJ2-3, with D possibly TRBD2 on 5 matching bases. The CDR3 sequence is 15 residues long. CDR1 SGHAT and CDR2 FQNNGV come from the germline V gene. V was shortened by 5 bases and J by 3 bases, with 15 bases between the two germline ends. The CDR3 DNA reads TGTGCCAGCAGCGGAGGCCTCCGGCAAACAGATACGCAGTATTTT. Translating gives CASSGGLRQTDTQYF.

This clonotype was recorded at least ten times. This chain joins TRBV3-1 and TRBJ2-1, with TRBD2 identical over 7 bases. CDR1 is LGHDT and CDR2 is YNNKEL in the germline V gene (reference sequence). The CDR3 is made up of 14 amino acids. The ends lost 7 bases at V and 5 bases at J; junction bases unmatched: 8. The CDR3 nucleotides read TGTGCCAGCACCCGCCTAGCGGAGGACAATGAGCAGTTCTTC. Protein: CASTRLAEDNEQFF.